This T cell receptor (beta chain) was identified in a study of cytomegalovirus exposure and HLA in healthy donors. Overall study findings and caveats: Reportedly, diagnosis of cytomegalovirus status by the classifier showed high specificity and sensitivity. The authors enumerated around 150 TCR beta chains as linked to cytomegalovirus.

The CDR3 runs to 14 residues. The germline gives CDR1 SNHLY, CDR2 FYNNEI. V lost 6 bases to trimming and J lost 4 bases; unmatched junction nucleotides: 9. The donors were part of the validation cohort of 100 to 150 subjects. That cohort was separate from the first cohort, which comprised fewer than 800 subjects. Measured with immunoSEQ multiplex PCR; TCRdb has only the in-frame clones, and not every one. This sample has tens of thousands of clones; less than 90% occur once, and the top ten carry 9% to 13%. Concerning this clone: The antigen remains undetermined.

The sequencing sample was made of PBMCs. This clonotype originated in a woman under 30 in good health and CMV-seropositive. V and J are TRBV2 and TRBJ2-7, with TRBD1 matching 7 bases. Here the CDR3 DNA reads TGTGCCAGCAGGTTGACAGGGAATCCTTACGAGCAGTACTTC. Its translation: CASRLTGNPYEQYF.